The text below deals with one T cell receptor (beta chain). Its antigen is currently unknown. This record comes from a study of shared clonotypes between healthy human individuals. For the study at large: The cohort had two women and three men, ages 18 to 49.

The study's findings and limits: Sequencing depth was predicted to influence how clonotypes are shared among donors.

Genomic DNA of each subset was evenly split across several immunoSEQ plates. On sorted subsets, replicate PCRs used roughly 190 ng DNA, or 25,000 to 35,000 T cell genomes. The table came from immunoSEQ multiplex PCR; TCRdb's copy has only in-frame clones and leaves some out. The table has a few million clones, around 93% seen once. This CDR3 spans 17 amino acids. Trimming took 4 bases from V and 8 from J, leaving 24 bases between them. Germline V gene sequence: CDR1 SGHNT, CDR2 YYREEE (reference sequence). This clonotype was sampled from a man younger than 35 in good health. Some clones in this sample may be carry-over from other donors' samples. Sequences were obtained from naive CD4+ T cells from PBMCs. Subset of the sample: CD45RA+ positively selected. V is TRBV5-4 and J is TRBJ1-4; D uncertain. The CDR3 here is CASSPAPGADLGEKLFF. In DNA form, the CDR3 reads TGTGCCAGCAGCCCTGCCCCGGGAGCGGATTTAGGGGAAAAACTGTTTTTT.